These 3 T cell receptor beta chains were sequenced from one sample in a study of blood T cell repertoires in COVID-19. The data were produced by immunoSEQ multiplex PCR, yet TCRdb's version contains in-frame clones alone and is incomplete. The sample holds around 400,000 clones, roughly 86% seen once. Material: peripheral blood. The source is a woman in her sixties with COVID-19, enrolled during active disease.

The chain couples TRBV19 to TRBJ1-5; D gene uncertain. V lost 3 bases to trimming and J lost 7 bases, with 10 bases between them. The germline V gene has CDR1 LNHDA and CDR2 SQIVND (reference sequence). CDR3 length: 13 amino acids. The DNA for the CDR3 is TGTGCCAGTAGTATTCAGGTCCCGCAGCCCCAGCATTTT. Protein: CASSIQVPQPQHF.

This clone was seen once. CDR3: CASSWTSGATDTQYF. The CDR3 DNA is TGTGCCAGCTCGTGGACTAGCGGGGCCACAGATACGCAGTATTTT. The chain recombines TRBV18 with TRBJ2-3, with TRBD2 matching over 12 bases. Looked up from germline, CDR1 is KGHSH and CDR2 is LQKENI. The CDR3 is made up of 15 amino acids. The junction had 3 bases not matched to a gene; V was cut back by 6 bases and J by 2 bases.

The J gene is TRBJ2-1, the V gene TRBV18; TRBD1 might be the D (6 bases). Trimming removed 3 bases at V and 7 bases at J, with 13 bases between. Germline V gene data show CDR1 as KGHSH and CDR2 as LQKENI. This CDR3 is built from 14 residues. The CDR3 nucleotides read TGTGCCAGCTCACCTACACAGGGAAAAAATGAGCAGTTCTTC. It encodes CASSPTQGKNEQFF.